These 23 T cell receptor beta chains came from one sample sequenced in a study of cytomegalovirus exposure and HLA in healthy donors. The table came from immunoSEQ multiplex PCR; TCRdb's copy has only in-frame clones and leaves some out. The repertoire holds about 160,000 clones, with roughly 86% as singletons. The sequenced sample was PBMCs. The receptors stem from a woman under 30 in good health and CMV-seropositive.

The chain links TRBV7-2 to TRBJ1-1; TRBD1 matches at 10 bases. This CDR3 has 15 amino acids. The J segment lost 5 bases and the V segment lost 6 bases, leaving 9 bases of the junction unmatched. Germline CDR1 is SGHTA and CDR2 is FQGNSA. The CDR3 DNA is TGTGCCAGCAGACAGAGACAGGGGGCGAGGACTGAAGCTTTCTTT. It codes for CASRQRQGARTEAFF.

CDR3 protein: CASSRIPGQGSTEAFF. DNA for the CDR3: TGTGCCAGTAGTAGAATACCGGGACAGGGGAGTACTGAAGCTTTCTTT. The chain couples TRBV19 to TRBJ1-1; 10 bases are shared with TRBD1. The junction had 10 bases not matched to a gene; V was cut back by 4 bases and J by 5 bases. This CDR3 comprises 16 residues. Per the germline V gene, CDR1 is LNHDA and CDR2 is SQIVND (reference sequence).

This clone has just one count. The J gene is TRBJ2-1, the V gene TRBV7-3; 10 nucleotides align to TRBD2. The trim removed 2 bases at V and 13 bases at J, leaving 5 bases unmatched. This CDR3 comprises 13 residues. Germline values: CDR1 SGHTA, CDR2 FQGTGA. CDR3 amino acids: CASSLYGTSEQFF. CDR3 coding DNA: TGTGCCAGCAGCTTATACGGGACTAGCGAACAGTTCTTC.

The V call is TRBV19, the J call TRBJ1-3; D is uncertain. Trimming removed 7 bases from V and 0 bases from J, with 10 bases in between. Germline CDR1 LNHDA, CDR2 SQIVND (reference sequence). The CDR3 runs to 14 residues. The DNA for the CDR3 is TGTGCCAGTATCACGGAGAGCTCTGGAAACACCATATATTTT. It encodes CASITESSGNTIYF. The full variable domain, in which reference TRBV19 and TRBJ1-3 provide the parts outside the CDR3, is DGGITQSPKYLFRKEGQNVTLSCEQNLNHDAMYWYRQDPGQGLRLIYYSQIVNDFQKGDIAEGYSVSREKKESFPLTVTSAQKNPTAFYLCASITESSGNTIYFGEGSWLTVV.

This clone was seen a handful of times. Other DNA sequences within the sample encode an identical CDR3. The chain links TRBV11-2 to TRBJ2-3, with 8 positions matching TRBD2. Germline lookup yields CDR1 SGHAT and CDR2 FQNNGV. The CDR3 extends over 15 amino acids. Trimming cost V 2 bases and J 0 bases; bases outside gene matches: 1. CDR3 coding DNA: TGTGCCAGCAGCTTAACTAGCGGAAGCACAGATACGCAGTATTTT. Amino acid sequence: CASSLTSGSTDTQYF.

The V gene is TRBV7-3, the J gene TRBJ1-1; D is unclear. With 3 bases removed from V and 6 bases from J, the gap between germline ends came to 11 bases. The germline CDR1 and CDR2 sequences are SGHTA and FQGTGA. The CDR3 length is 13 residues. The CDR3 DNA sequence: TGTGCCAGCAGCTTGTTCGGGTCCCCTGAAGCTTTCTTT. The encoded protein is CASSLFGSPEAFF.

V and J are TRBV18 and TRBJ2-7; 9 nucleotides match TRBD1. V was clipped by 4 bases and J by 6 bases; unmatched bases: 10. The CDR3 totals 15 residues. Germline CDR1 reads KGHSH; CDR2 reads LQKENI. The CDR3 nucleotides are TGTGCCAGCTCACTCTGGACAGGGGAACTCTCCGAGCAGTACTTC. Translating gives CASSLWTGELSEQYF.

The genes are TRBV28 and TRBJ2-3; 8 bases map to TRBD1. CDR3 length equals 17 residues. Germline CDR1 and CDR2: MDHEN and SYDVKM. V dropped 7 bases and J dropped 6; count of bases not matched to a gene: 18. The CDR3: CASIPGGRGQDADTQYF. The CDR3 region has the DNA TGTGCCAGCATTCCAGGGGGCAGGGGACAGGACGCGGATACGCAGTATTTT.

This chain links TRBV7-9 with TRBJ2-3, with D tentatively TRBD2 (6 bases). The CDR3 extends over 17 amino acids. The germline gives CDR1 SEHNR, CDR2 FQNEAQ (reference sequence). Trimming stripped 0 bases from V and 3 bases from J, with 16 bases between. CDR3 bases: TGTGCCAGCAGCTTAGCATTAGCGGTGGGGAGGACAGATACGCAGTATTTT. It translates to CASSLALAVGRTDTQYF.

This chain connects TRBV6-5 to TRBJ1-1; the match to TRBD1 covers 8 bases. CDR1 is MNHEY and CDR2 is SVGAGI in the germline V gene. Trimming removed 8 bases from V and 5 bases from J; junction bases left unmatched: 10. CDR3 length equals 14 residues. The CDR3 protein is CASQSPGQVTEAFF. The CDR3 DNA reads as TGTGCCAGCCAATCTCCGGGACAGGTAACTGAAGCTTTCTTT.

Only a few counts were recorded for this clone. The gene calls are TRBV5-1 and TRBJ2-7; 7 bases align to TRBD1. Trimming at V came to 3 bases and at J to 9 bases, leaving 12 bases not matched to a gene. Germline V gives CDR1 SGHRS, CDR2 YFSETQ. This CDR3 region has 14 residues. The CDR3 DNA reads TGCGCCAGCAGCTCCACAGGGGCCTCTGGGGCGCAGTACTTC. Translated: CASSSTGASGAQYF.

Here the CDR3 reads CASSEAGGAYEQYF. The CDR3 bases are TGTGCCAGTAGCGAAGCGGGAGGAGCCTACGAGCAGTACTTC. The genes are TRBV19 and TRBJ2-7; 9 bases fit TRBD2. Looked up from germline, CDR1 is LNHDA and CDR2 is SQIVND (reference sequence). This CDR3 contains 14 residues. The junction had 5 bases not matched to a gene; V was cut back by 6 bases and J by 2 bases.

The chain couples TRBV11-3 to TRBJ1-2, with unresolved D. Trimming took 7 bases from V and 3 from J, leaving 12 bases between them. The V gene's germline CDR1 is SGHNT and CDR2 YENEEA. CDR3 length: 13 amino acids. This chain's CDR3 is CASKKGEDYGYTF. DNA for the CDR3: TGTGCCAGCAAGAAGGGAGAAGACTATGGCTACACCTTC.

The V call is TRBV30, the J call TRBJ1-5; D ambiguous. Per germline, CDR1 GTSNPN and CDR2 SVGIG (reference sequence). The CDR3 contains 13 residues. The germline V and J ends were trimmed by 7 bases and 1 base, with 11 bases remaining between them. The CDR3 here is CAYAHRSNQPQHF. The CDR3 nucleotides are TGTGCCTATGCCCACAGAAGCAATCAGCCCCAGCATTTT.

The CDR3 DNA sequence: TGTGCCAGCAGCTCGGACGGAGGTGGGGAGCAGTACTTC. Its translation: CASSSDGGGEQYF. The genes are TRBV7-9 and TRBJ2-7; perhaps TRBD2 as D (5 bases). The germline V gene has CDR1 SEHNR and CDR2 FQNEAQ (reference sequence). Trimming removed 4 bases at V and 7 bases at J, with 14 bases between. There are 13 residues in the CDR3.

The CDR3 protein is CASSPPRTGLNYGYTF. The CDR3 nucleotides read TGTGCCAGCTCACCACCGAGGACAGGGCTAAACTATGGCTACACCTTC. The chain employs TRBV18 and TRBJ1-2; 8 bases are a match to TRBD1. Germline V CDR1 and CDR2: KGHSH, LQKENI. Trimming took 0 bases from V and 2 from J; bases not matched to a gene: 5. The CDR3 covers 16 residues.

The J gene is TRBJ1-1, the V gene TRBV6-6; D perhaps matches TRBD1 (5 bases). Germline lookup yields CDR1 MNHNY and CDR2 SVGAGI (reference sequence). The length of the CDR3 is 13 residues. The germline V and J ends were trimmed by 2 bases and 1 base, with 5 bases remaining between them. The CDR3 nucleotides are TGTGCCAGCAGTTACAGGGGGAACACTGAAGCTTTCTTT. Encoded protein: CASSYRGNTEAFF.

The CDR3 DNA is TGTGCCAGCAGCGCGTCCGGGACAGTGTACAATGAGCAGTTCTTC. Residues: CASSASGTVYNEQFF. The chain uses TRBV11-3 and TRBJ2-1; 7 nucleotides match TRBD1. Germline assignment: CDR1 SGHNT and CDR2 YENEEA. The V gene end was trimmed by 5 bases and the J gene end by 4 bases; junction bases not matched to a gene: 8. This CDR3 is built from 15 residues.

V usage is TRBV7-3 and J usage is TRBJ1-1, with a tentative D call TRBD1 (5 bases). Germline V CDR1 and CDR2: SGHTA, FQGTGA. The CDR3 sequence is 13 residues long. The V gene lost 5 bases and the J gene lost 8 bases, with 15 bases spanning the gap. The CDR3 DNA is TGTGCCAGCAGCATAATCCAGGGTGGAGAAGCTTTCTTT. This sequence encodes CASSIIQGGEAFF.

The chain joins TRBV5-1 to TRBJ1-1, with TRBD1 matching 7 bases. CDR1 is SGHRS, CDR2 YFSETQ, per germline. The CDR3 is made up of 15 amino acids. Trimming removed 0 bases from V and 7 bases from J; junction bases left unmatched: 9. Here the CDR3 DNA reads TGCGCCAGCAGCTTGGCGGGAGACAGGGTCGTTGAAGCTTTCTTT. This sequence encodes CASSLAGDRVVEAFF.

The rearrangement links TRBV4-1 to TRBJ1-2; tentatively, D is TRBD1 (6 bases). Germline assignment: CDR1 MGHRA and CDR2 YSYEKL. V was cut by 4 bases and J by 4 bases, with 19 bases left in between. The length of the CDR3 is 16 residues. The CDR3 DNA reads TGCGCCAGCAGCCTTGAACCGACAGGAGACTTCTATGGCTACACCTTC. This encodes CASSLEPTGDFYGYTF.

This chain links TRBV5-6 with TRBJ2-3; perhaps TRBD2 as D (6 bases). V gave up 2 bases and J gave up 0 bases, with 16 bases separating them. The CDR3 loop spans 17 amino acids. The germline CDR1 and CDR2 sequences are SGHDT and YYEEEE. CDR3 residues: CASSFTSWGRSTDTQYF. CDR3 bases: TGTGCCAGCAGCTTTACTAGCTGGGGTCGTAGCACAGATACGCAGTATTTT. The full variable domain, completed using reference TRBV5-6 and TRBJ2-3, is DAGVTQSPTHLIKTRGQQVTLRCSPKSGHDTVSWYQQALGQGPQFIFQYYEEEERQRGNFPDRFSGHQFPNYSSELNVNALLLGDSALYLCASSFTSWGRSTDTQYFGPGTRLTVL.

This sequence joins TRBV5-3 and TRBJ1-1; D may be TRBD1 (5 bases). TRBV5-3 has ORF status, its function being uncertain. Trimming stripped 4 bases from V and 1 base from J, with 8 bases between. The CDR3 has 13 residues. The CDR3 nucleotides are TGTGCCAGAAGCCAGACAGAGAACACTGAAGCTTTCTTT. It yields the protein CARSQTENTEAFF.